The 13 T cell receptor beta chains in this list originate from one sample, sequenced in a study of cytomegalovirus exposure and HLA in healthy donors. PCR amplification relied on 60 Vbeta primers (plus 13 Jbeta primers). Some clones are missing from TCRdb's copy, which holds only in-frame ones; the method was immunoSEQ multiplex PCR. The table includes 90,000 to 110,000 clones, 73% detected once. The sample comprised PBMCs. The receptors originated from a middle-aged man in good health and CMV-seronegative.

The J gene is TRBJ2-2, the V gene TRBV5-1; D is perhaps TRBD1 (7 bases). The CDR3 loop spans 15 amino acids. V was pared by 4 bases and J by 7 bases, with 17 bases between. Germline loops: CDR1 SGHRS, CDR2 YFSETQ. This CDR3 reads CASSLRRGRSGELFF. In DNA, the CDR3 is TGCGCCAGCAGCCTGCGGAGGGGGCGAAGCGGGGAGCTGTTTTTT.

The chain links TRBV5-4 to TRBJ2-5; D is uncertain. The CDR3 length is 13 residues. V was trimmed by 0 bases and J by 5 bases, leaving 8 bases between them. Germline-derived CDR1 and CDR2 are SGHNT and YYREEE (reference sequence). CDR3 sequence reads: CASSLALEETQYF. The CDR3 bases are TGTGCCAGCAGCTTGGCCCTTGAGGAGACCCAGTACTTC.

V and J are TRBV4-1 and TRBJ1-1; maybe TRBD1 (5 bases). With 5 bases removed from V and 6 bases from J, the gap between germline ends came to 10 bases. CDR3 length equals 12 residues. Germline loops: CDR1 MGHRA, CDR2 YSYEKL. Here the CDR3 reads CASSSGGSEAFF. DNA for the CDR3: TGCGCCAGCAGCAGCGGGGGATCTGAAGCTTTCTTT.

The chain is built from TRBV6-1 and TRBJ1-2; 7 bases line up with TRBD1. The CDR3 is made up of 17 amino acids. V trimming: 2 bases; J trimming: 4 bases; junction bases outside the gene matches: 13. Looked up from germline, CDR1 is MNHNS and CDR2 is SASEGT. The CDR3 sequence: CASSEPRTGGLVYGYTF. The CDR3, as DNA: TGTGCCAGCAGTGAACCACGGACAGGAGGTCTCGTCTATGGCTACACCTTC.

The chain links TRBV4-3 to TRBJ2-3; D is possibly TRBD1 (6 bases). V lost 1 base, J lost 6 bases, and 11 bases lay in between. The V gene's germline CDR1 is LGHNA and CDR2 YSLEER. The CDR3 consists of 14 residues. CDR3 sequence: CASSQVQGVDTQYF. The CDR3, as DNA: TGCGCCAGCAGCCAAGTACAGGGTGTTGATACGCAGTATTTT.

V usage is TRBV5-6 and J usage is TRBJ1-2, with unresolved D. There are 13 residues in the CDR3. CDR1 and CDR2 from the germline V gene are SGHDT and YYEEEE. Trimming took 4 bases from V and 3 from J, leaving 10 bases between them. The CDR3 loop reads CASSKDRDYGYTF. CDR3 nucleotide sequence: TGTGCCAGCAGCAAAGACCGGGACTATGGCTACACCTTC.

The chain uses TRBV19 and TRBJ2-2, with 8 bases aligning to TRBD2. The V gene's germline CDR1 is LNHDA and CDR2 SQIVND (reference sequence). The junction had 6 bases not matched to a gene; V was cut back by 5 bases and J by 4 bases. This CDR3 spans 15 amino acids. CDR3 nucleotide sequence: TGTGCCAGTAGTCCCCGGACTAGCCCCACCGGGGAGCTGTTTTTT. Residues: CASSPRTSPTGELFF.

CDR3 nucleotide sequence: TGTGCCTGGAACAGGGGCCGGGACACTGAAGCTTTCTTT. This encodes CAWNRGRDTEAFF. The V call is TRBV30, the J call TRBJ1-1; 7 nucleotides line up with TRBD1. Germline V gene sequence: CDR1 GTSNPN, CDR2 SVGIG (reference sequence). The trim removed 4 bases at V and 3 bases at J, leaving 5 bases unmatched. CDR3 length: 13 residues.

This clone was found a few times. This sequence joins TRBV15 and TRBJ2-7; 9 bases are shared with TRBD1. J gave up 6 bases and V 0 bases, and 9 bases lay outside the gene matches. Per the germline V gene, CDR1 is LNHNV and CDR2 is YYDKDF (reference sequence). This CDR3 contains 16 residues. CDR3 coding DNA: TGTGCCACCAGCAGAGATTTGGACAGGGGCGGGGGCGAGCAGTACTTC. Residues: CATSRDLDRGGGEQYF.

V gene TRBV11-2 combines with J gene TRBJ1-6; D might be TRBD1 (6 bases). This CDR3 has 16 residues. V dropped 5 bases and J dropped 0 bases, with 11 bases sitting between them. The germline V gene has CDR1 SGHAT and CDR2 FQNNGV. The CDR3 DNA is TGTGCCAGCAGCGGGGGGGGCACCTCCTATAATTCACCCCTCCACTTT. Its protein product is CASSGGGTSYNSPLHF.

V and J are TRBV5-6 and TRBJ1-5; 8 nucleotides line up with TRBD1. The CDR3 loop spans 14 amino acids. Germline CDR1 and CDR2: SGHDT and YYEEEE. Trimming cost V 4 bases and J 5 bases; bases outside gene matches: 5. The CDR3 region has the DNA TGTGCCAGCAGCCCCGGGACAGGTTATCAGCCCCAGCATTTT. Translation: CASSPGTGYQPQHF.

The chain is built from TRBV28 and TRBJ1-1, with 9 bases identical to TRBD1. Looked up from germline, CDR1 is MDHEN and CDR2 is SYDVKM. With V trimmed by 8 bases and J by 8 bases, 9 bases remained unmatched. The CDR3 runs to 13 residues. The CDR3 DNA reads TGTGCCAGCCAGACAGGGGGAGGAACGGAAGCTTTCTTT. Its protein is CASQTGGGTEAFF.

The chain couples TRBV7-9 to TRBJ2-1, with TRBD1 identical over 7 bases. This CDR3 spans 15 amino acids. After removal of 1 base from V and 8 bases from J, the junction contained 8 bases not matched to a gene. Germline V gene lookup returns CDR1 SEHNR and CDR2 FQNEAQ (reference sequence). CDR3 protein: CASSLGGGATHEQFF. For the CDR3, the DNA is TGTGCCAGCAGCTTAGGAGGGGGCGCAACCCATGAGCAGTTCTTC.